The 22 T cell receptor beta chains below were found in one sample sequenced in a study of molecular identifiers for immune sequencing clone quantification. From the PCR reads, TCRdb called clonotypes with MiXCR, one entry per CDR3 protein. The sample carries some 590,000 distinct CDR3 sequences, roughly 25% recorded once. Sequencing used naive CD8+ T cells from blood, with Jurkat cell RNA spiked in. Subset specified: FACS-sorted CD8+CD4-CCR7+CD45RA+ naive T cells. The receptors stem from a human donor in good health. Some libraries in this study had Jurkat cell RNA spiked in.

The chain uses TRBV11-3 and TRBJ2-3, with TRBD2 identical over 9 bases. J gave up 4 bases and V 1 base, and 6 bases lay outside the gene matches. CDR1 SGHNT and CDR2 YENEEA come from the germline V gene. This CDR3 is built from 16 residues. The CDR3, as DNA: TGTGCCAGCAGCTTAGGGCGGGAGGGCCGTGCAGATACGCAGTATTTT. Amino acids: CASSLGREGRADTQYF. The complete variable domain, with remaining parts taken from reference TRBV11-3 and TRBJ2-3, reads EAGVVQSPRYKIIEKKQPVAFWCNPISGHNTLYWYLQNLGQGPELLIRYENEEAVDDSQLPKDRFSAERLKGVDSTLKIQPAELGDSAVYLCASSLGREGRADTQYFGPGTRLTVL.

The table lists this clonotype with a few counts. This chain joins TRBV13 and TRBJ1-1; D is uncertain. V was clipped by 5 bases and J by 0 bases, with 19 bases between them. The CDR3 spans 17 residues. Germline CDR1 reads PRHDT; CDR2 reads FYEKMQ (reference sequence). The CDR3 DNA sequence: TGTGCCAGCAGCCGCCCGCAGGCGGGGTTCATGAACACTGAAGCTTTCTTT. This encodes CASSRPQAGFMNTEAFF.

A note on this clonotype: A much larger clone sits a single nucleotide away, making a read error possible. The gene calls are TRBV13 and TRBJ2-3; the D is unclear. Trimming removed 0 bases at V and 9 bases at J, with 7 bases between. Germline CDR1 and CDR2: PRHDT and FYEKMQ (reference sequence). This CDR3 is 12 amino acids long. The CDR3 nucleotides read TGTGCCAGCAGCTTAGGAGGTGTGACGCAGTATTTT. Translating gives CASSLGGVTQYF.

The chain recombines TRBV12-3 or TRBV12-4 with TRBJ2-1; D may be TRBD2 (6 bases). Between the trimmed V and J ends, which lost 6 bases and 5 bases, there was a span of 17 bases. The CDR3 extends over 15 amino acids. The CDR3 protein is CASSRPKTRDNEQFF. CDR3 DNA: TGTGCCAGCAGCCGACCGAAGACTAGAGACAATGAGCAGTTCTTC.

With regard to this clonotype: The junction differs from germline at one of its ends, possibly a read error. J is TRBJ2-5 and V is TRBV6-2 or TRBV6-3; TRBD2 aligns across 7 bases. Germline loops: CDR1 MNHEY, CDR2 SVGEGT. The CDR3 is 20 residues long. The CDR3 bases are TGTGCCAGCAGTTACTCGGGAGTCTGGAGCGGCGGGAGTACTCAAGAGCCCCAGTACTTC. It translates to CASSYSGVWSGGSTQEPQYF.

This clonotype turned up a few times. The rearrangement uses TRBV2 and TRBJ2-7; D is possibly TRBD2 (5 bases). V was pared by 4 bases and J by 5 bases, with 9 bases between. CDR3 size: 12 residues. From germline, CDR1 is SNHLY and CDR2 FYNNEI. CDR3 bases: TGTGCCAGCAGTGGGTTGAGGGACGAGCAGTACTTC. It encodes CASSGLRDEQYF.

This clonotype has a count of ten or more. The genes are TRBV7-2 and TRBJ2-7, with D possibly TRBD1 on 6 matching bases. The CDR3 runs 15 residues. V lost 4 bases and J lost 5, with 18 bases in between. From germline, CDR1 is SGHTA and CDR2 FQGNSA. This CDR3 reads CASSWAGSGGDEQYF. The DNA for the CDR3 is TGTGCCAGCAGCTGGGCCGGAAGTGGGGGCGACGAGCAGTACTTC.

The V gene is TRBV9, the J gene TRBJ2-2; D is undetermined. Germline CDR1 and CDR2: SGDLS and YYNGEE. The CDR3 sequence is 12 residues long. V was clipped by 5 bases and J by 3 bases, with 5 bases between them. CDR3 protein: CASRADTGELFF. The DNA of the CDR3 is TGTGCCAGCAGGGCAGACACCGGGGAGCTGTTTTTT.

The gene calls are TRBV30 and TRBJ2-5; possible D gene TRBD1, 5 bases. From germline, CDR1 is GTSNPN and CDR2 SVGIG (reference sequence). There are 15 residues in the CDR3. V was cut by 0 bases and J by 5 bases, with 16 bases left in between. CDR3 sequence reads: CAWSVVSGLGETQYF. CDR3 nucleotides: TGTGCCTGGAGTGTAGTCTCAGGGTTGGGGGAGACCCAGTACTTC.

As for this clonotype: This may arise from a read error, as a much more abundant clone is one base away. The chain has TRBV6-5 and TRBJ2-2, with D unclear. Between the trimmed V and J ends, which lost 7 bases and 1 base, there was a span of 10 bases. The CDR3 has 14 residues. In germline, CDR1 is MNHEY, CDR2 SVGAGI. The CDR3 protein is CASKPAVNTGELFF. The CDR3 region has the DNA TGTGCCAGCAAGCCCGCCGTGAACACCGGGGAGCTGTTTTTT.

This chain uses TRBV25-1 with TRBJ1-1; perhaps TRBD1 as D (5 bases). Per the germline V gene, CDR1 is MGHDK and CDR2 is SYGVNS. V lost 1 base to trimming and J lost 4 bases, with 13 bases between them. The CDR3 extends over 15 amino acids. For the CDR3, the DNA is TGTGCCAGCAGTGAATCCTTCGGCGGGGGCACTGAAGCTTTCTTT. Its translation is CASSESFGGGTEAFF.

This clonotype was seen more than once but under ten times. The chain has TRBV5-6 and TRBJ2-1; the D is unclear. The CDR3 runs to 12 residues. The ends were cut back, 0 bases at V and 10 bases at J, with 8 bases in the middle. CDR1 is SGHDT, CDR2 YYEEEE, per germline. The CDR3 coding sequence is TGTGCCAGCAGCTTGGAGGCTGGGGAGCAGTTCTTC. As protein: CASSLEAGEQFF.

This clonotype was found once. This chain uses TRBV9 with TRBJ2-3; D is perhaps TRBD1 (6 bases). Germline CDR1 and CDR2: SGDLS and YYNGEE. This CDR3 contains 17 residues. V gave up 4 bases and J gave up 0 bases, with 18 bases separating them. The CDR3 loop is CASSPELGAPSTDTQYF. CDR3 DNA sequence: TGTGCCAGCAGCCCGGAGCTGGGGGCCCCTAGCACAGATACGCAGTATTTT.

In regard to this clonotype: One base away lies a much larger clone, so this may be a sequencing read error. The chain has TRBV11-2 and TRBJ2-3; 8 bases align to TRBD1. This CDR3 is built from 16 residues. Germline CDR1 and CDR2: SGHAT and FQNNGV. CDR3 sequence: CASRELGQALVDTRYF. The CDR3 DNA sequence: TGTGCCAGCAGGGAGCTGGGACAGGCTCTTGTGGATACGCGGTATTTT.

This clonotype was observed a few times. The rearrangement links TRBV7-9 to TRBJ2-7, with 9 bases lining up with TRBD1. From germline, CDR1 is SEHNR and CDR2 FQNEAQ (reference sequence). CDR3 size: 14 residues. V lost 4 bases to trimming and J lost 5 bases; unmatched junction nucleotides: 6. CDR3 in amino acids: CASSSRQGGHEQYF. The CDR3 nucleotides read TGTGCCAGCAGCTCCCGACAGGGGGGACACGAGCAGTACTTC.

The CDR3 sequence is CSARRTSGYNEQFF. CDR3 nucleotides: TGCAGTGCTAGGAGGACTAGCGGATACAATGAGCAGTTCTTC. The V and J genes are TRBV20-1 and TRBJ2-1; TRBD2 matches at 10 bases. The CDR3 extends over 14 amino acids. Germline trimming cut 3 bases from V and 4 bases from J; bases unmatched to any gene: 3. Germline V CDR1 and CDR2: DFQATT, SNEGSKA (reference sequence).

This clonotype was seen more than once but under ten times. The chain couples TRBV2 to TRBJ2-7; the D call may be TRBD1 or TRBD2 (6 bases each). The V and J ends lost 2 bases and 5 bases respectively, with 22 bases between them. This CDR3 comprises 17 residues. Germline CDR1 SNHLY, CDR2 FYNNEI. The CDR3, as DNA: TGTGCCAGCAGTGAACGACCGGGGGCCCCTATGACGGACGAGCAGTACTTC. Protein: CASSERPGAPMTDEQYF.

The gene calls are TRBV12-3 or TRBV12-4 and TRBJ2-1; D is possibly TRBD1 (5 bases). With 4 bases removed from V and 9 bases from J, the gap between germline ends came to 10 bases. The CDR3 runs to 12 residues. The CDR3 is CASSSRVGEQFF. The CDR3 nucleotides read TGTGCCAGCAGTTCCAGGGTTGGTGAGCAGTTCTTC.

The gene calls are TRBV11-2 and TRBJ2-3, with 12 bases that match TRBD2. CDR3 length equals 17 residues. CDR1 is SGHAT and CDR2 is FQNNGV in the germline V gene. The junction had 8 bases not matched to a gene; V was cut back by 2 bases and J by 5 bases. This CDR3 reads CASSLRLAGGEGDTQYF. The CDR3 nucleotides are TGTGCCAGCAGCTTAAGGCTAGCGGGAGGGGAAGGAGATACGCAGTATTTT.

This clonotype was counted many times. This chain connects TRBV9 to TRBJ2-3; a possible D gene is TRBD2 (6 bases). With 0 bases removed from V and 2 bases from J, the gap between germline ends came to 10 bases. CDR3 length equals 15 residues. Germline-derived CDR1 and CDR2 are SGDLS and YYNGEE. CDR3 protein: CASSVVAGSTDTQYF. The DNA of the CDR3 is TGTGCCAGCAGCGTAGTTGCGGGATCCACAGATACGCAGTATTTT.

This clonotype was seen many times. This rearrangement joins TRBV7-9 to TRBJ1-4; the match to TRBD1 covers 9 bases. Trimming removed 7 bases from V and 7 bases from J; junction bases left unmatched: 10. This CDR3 region has 15 residues. Germline lookup yields CDR1 SEHNR and CDR2 FQNEAQ (reference sequence). The CDR3 protein is CASTNSGTGTEKLFF. CDR3 in DNA: TGTGCCAGCACGAATTCCGGGACAGGGACTGAAAAACTGTTTTTT.

Turning to this clonotype: A much larger clone is a single base away; this may be a read error. V gene TRBV7-9 combines with J gene TRBJ2-7, with D perhaps matching TRBD2 (6 bases). Germline V gives CDR1 SEHNR, CDR2 FQNEAQ (reference sequence). The CDR3 has 13 amino acids. CDR3 DNA sequence: TGTGCCAGCGGCTTAGGCGGGGTCCACGAGCAGTACTTC. It is translated as CASGLGGVHEQYF.